This TCR beta chain was sequenced in a study of beta chain features in type 1 diabetes. This clone was counted at least ten times. A read error may account for a junction end that differs from germline. The isolated RNA, all of it, was reverse transcribed, so expressed TCRB transcripts were what got sequenced. Generated by immunoSEQ multiplex PCR, the TCRdb table keeps only in-frame clones and is missing some. The sample yields roughly 250,000 clones, over 8.5% seen once. Germline-derived CDR1 and CDR2 are SEHNR and FQNEAQ (reference sequence). The CDR3 extends over 12 amino acids. The receptor was derived from a woman aged 18-30 years in good health. The V gene is TRBV7-9, the J gene TRBJ2-4; D not resolved. Sequencing was performed on naive CD4+ T cells from blood. This CDR3 reads CASQLSKDIQYF. The CDR3, as DNA: TGTGCCAGTCAATTAAGCAAAGACATTCAGTACTTC. The variable domain in full, completed from reference TRBV7-9 and TRBJ2-4, reads DTGVSQNPRHKITKRGQNVTFRCDPISEHNRLYWYRQTLGQGPEFLTYFQNEAQLEKSRLLSDRFSAERPKGSFSTLEIQRTEQGDSAMYLCASQLSKDIQYFGAGTRLSVL.